A selection of T cell receptor beta chains follows, all from one sample in a study of CD8+ T cells in alopecia areata. Sequencing used immunoSEQ multiplex PCR; TCRdb keeps in-frame clones, though not all of them. The sample contains about 220,000 clones, more than 45% of which appear only once. This material consisted of CD4+ T cells sorted from blood, taken at week 4, from a patient treated with tofacitinib. Source of these receptors: a human donor with alopecia areata. The CDR3 runs from the conserved cysteine through the conserved F or W. The D gene is left open where the match is weak. Not every row has a clone size; where given, it reads once, few, many or a size class.

TRBV30	-	-	TRBJ1-2	CAWMVQGTPSYGYTF	TGTGCCTGGATGGTTCAGGGCACCCCAAGCTATGGCTACACCTTC
TRBV29-1	-	-	TRBJ1-3	CSVGSGNTIYF	TGCAGCGTTGGCTCTGGAAACACCATATATTTT
TRBV5-6	-	few	TRBJ1-4	CASRLGQWTNEKLFF	TGTGCCAGCAGATTGGGGCAATGGACTAATGAAAAACTGTTTTTT
TRBV29-1	-	-	TRBJ1-4	CSALGGPLEKLFF	TGCAGCGCCCTAGGGGGGCCCTTAGAAAAACTGTTTTTT
TRBV5-1	TRBD2	few	TRBJ2-3	CASSLELSGLAGDTQYF	TGCGCCAGCAGCTTGGAACTATCGGGACTAGCGGGCGATACGCAGTATTTT
TRBV15	TRBD2	-	TRBJ2-5	CATRVGTSGDQETQYF	TGTGCCACCAGAGTAGGGACTAGCGGGGACCAAGAGACCCAGTACTTC
TRBV30	-	-	TRBJ1-1	CAWSTKGGGRWYTEAFF	TGTGCCTGGAGTACTAAGGGTGGAGGGCGATGGTACACTGAAGCTTTCTTT
TRBV6-5	-	-	TRBJ1-1	CASRKLAGMNTEAFF	TGTGCCAGCAGAAAACTAGCGGGTATGAACACTGAAGCTTTCTTT
TRBV5-1	TRBD1	-	TRBJ1-1	CASSLGQENTEAFF	TGCGCCAGCAGCCTTGGACAGGAGAACACTGAAGCTTTCTTT
TRBV13	-	-	TRBJ2-7	CASSFLQRRRGEQYF	TGTGCCAGCAGCTTCCTACAGCGGCGTAGGGGCGAGCAGTACTTC
TRBV5-4	-	-	TRBJ2-3	CASSSGGPGTDTQYF	TGTGCCAGCAGCTCCGGGGGGCCTGGCACAGATACGCAGTATTTT
TRBV2	TRBD1	-	TRBJ1-5	CASSETGDRNQPQHF	TGTGCCAGCAGTGAGACAGGGGACCGCAATCAGCCCCAGCATTTT
TRBV11-2	TRBD1	-	TRBJ2-7	CASSPVRGPSSWEQYF	TGTGCCAGCAGCCCCGTCAGGGGGCCCTCGTCGTGGGAGCAGTACTTC
TRBV27	-	-	TRBJ2-3	CAIGEDTQYF	TGTGCTATTGGGGAAGATACGCAGTATTTT
TRBV29-1	TRBD2	-	TRBJ2-3	CSVEWTSRTDTQYF	TGCAGCGTTGAATGGACTAGCCGCACAGATACGCAGTATTTT
TRBV30	-	-	TRBJ1-1	CALQQVGGGTEAFF	TGTGCCTTACAACAAGTGGGTGGGGGCACTGAAGCTTTCTTT
TRBV2	-	-	TRBJ2-3	CASSSGATGTDTQYF	TGTGCCAGCAGTTCTGGAGCCACCGGGACAGATACGCAGTATTTT
TRBV29-1	-	-	TRBJ1-2	CSVEATGSSGYTF	TGCAGCGTTGAAGCCACGGGATCCAGTGGCTACACCTTC
TRBV30	TRBD1	-	TRBJ2-1	CAWSRQGYEQFF	TGTGCCTGGAGTAGACAGGGCTATGAGCAGTTCTTC
TRBV5-1	-	few	TRBJ2-3	CASSIRASTDTQYF	TGCGCCAGCAGCATAAGAGCCTCCACAGATACGCAGTATTTT
TRBV10-3	-	-	TRBJ2-1	CAISESSDFYNEQFF	TGTGCCATCAGTGAGTCATCCGATTTCTACAATGAGCAGTTCTTC
TRBV2	-	once	TRBJ2-7	CASRTGPSYEQYF	TGTGCCAGCAGGACAGGCCCATCCTACGAGCAGTACTTC
TRBV2	-	-	TRBJ1-5	CASSEAQGYQPQHF	TGTGCCAGCAGTGAAGCCCAGGGGTATCAGCCCCAGCATTTT
TRBV7-9	-	-	TRBJ2-2	CASSLGQAGTGELFF	TGTGCCAGCAGCTTAGGTCAAGCCGGCACCGGGGAGCTGTTTTTT
TRBV30	TRBD1	-	TRBJ2-5	CAWDRDRGLGETQYF	TGTGCCTGGGACAGGGACAGGGGGCTTGGAGAGACCCAGTACTTC
TRBV29-1	TRBD2	-	TRBJ2-1	CSVDRLAGGQEQFF	TGCAGCGTTGATCGCCTAGCGGGGGGGCAGGAGCAGTTCTTC
TRBV11-2	-	-	TRBJ1-2	CASSLDVGQYGYTF	TGTGCCAGCAGCTTAGATGTAGGGCAGTATGGCTACACCTTC
TRBV4-3	TRBD1	-	TRBJ1-2	CASSLQDRAFLYGYTF	TGCGCCAGCAGCCTTCAGGACAGGGCGTTTCTCTATGGCTACACCTTC
TRBV6-6	TRBD1	few	TRBJ1-3	CASRPGQINAGNTIYF	TGTGCCAGCCGCCCGGGACAGATCAATGCTGGAAACACCATATATTTT
TRBV29-1	TRBD2	-	TRBJ2-5	CSVPGGPLVETQYF	TGCAGCGTCCCGGGGGGGCCCTTGGTGGAGACCCAGTACTTC
TRBV4-3	-	few	TRBJ2-7	CASSQDWATIGKQYF	TGCGCCAGCAGCCAAGATTGGGCGACCATTGGGAAGCAGTACTTC
TRBV5-4	-	-	TRBJ2-7	CASSYGASYEQYF	TGTGCCAGCAGCTACGGGGCCTCCTACGAGCAGTACTTC
TRBV15	-	-	TRBJ1-1	CATSSEGLDTEAFF	TGTGCCACCAGCAGTGAGGGGTTGGACACTGAAGCTTTCTTT
TRBV7-8	-	-	TRBJ2-2	CASSTSDTGELFF	TGTGCCAGCAGCACATCGGACACCGGGGAGCTGTTTTTT
TRBV11-2	TRBD1	few	TRBJ1-3	CASSNVPGQGSDGNTIYF	TGTGCCAGCAGCAACGTTCCGGGACAGGGGTCGGACGGAAACACCATATATTTT
TRBV2	-	-	TRBJ2-7	CASSDNRPYEQYF	TGTGCCAGCAGTGACAACAGACCCTACGAGCAGTACTTC
TRBV5-4	TRBD1	-	TRBJ2-1	CASSPGGSSYNEQFF	TGTGCCAGCAGCCCAGGGGGCTCTTCCTACAATGAGCAGTTCTTC
TRBV29-1	-	-	TRBJ1-2	CSTSGNGYTF	TGCAGCACTTCAGGGAATGGCTACACCTTC
TRBV29-1	-	-	TRBJ2-7	CSVTITHVYEQYF	TGCAGCGTTACCATAACCCACGTCTACGAGCAGTACTTC
TRBV30	TRBD1	-	TRBJ1-2	CAQNPGQGAYTF	TGTGCCCAAAATCCGGGACAGGGGGCTTACACCTTC